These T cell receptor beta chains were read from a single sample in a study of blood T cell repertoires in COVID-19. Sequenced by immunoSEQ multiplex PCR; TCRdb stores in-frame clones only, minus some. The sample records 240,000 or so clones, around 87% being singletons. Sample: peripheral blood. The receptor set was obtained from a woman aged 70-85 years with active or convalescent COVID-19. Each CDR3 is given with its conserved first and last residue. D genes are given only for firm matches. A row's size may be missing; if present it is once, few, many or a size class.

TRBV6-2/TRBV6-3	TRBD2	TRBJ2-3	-	CASSYPTVLAGGRSAQYF	TGTGCCAGCAGTTATCCTACGGTACTAGCGGGGGGACGGAGTGCGCAGTATTTT
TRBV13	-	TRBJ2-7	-	CASGRGLSSYEQYF	TGTGCCAGCGGGAGGGGGTTGAGCTCCTACGAGCAGTACTTC
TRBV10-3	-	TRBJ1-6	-	CAISTDRFNSPLHF	TGTGCCATCAGTACCGACAGGTTTAATTCACCCCTCCACTTT
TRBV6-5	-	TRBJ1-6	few	CAGEAGWGSPLHF	TGTGCCGGCGAGGCGGGATGGGGTTCACCCCTCCACTTT
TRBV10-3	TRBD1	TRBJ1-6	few	CAIGRTGAESPLHF	TGTGCCATCGGTAGAACAGGGGCGGAATCACCCCTCCACTTT
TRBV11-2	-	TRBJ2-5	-	CASSFSAKETQYF	TGTGCCAGCAGCTTCTCAGCGAAAGAGACCCAGTACTTC
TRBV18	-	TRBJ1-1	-	CASSRQNTEAFF	TGTGCCAGCTCCCGACAGAACACTGAAGCTTTCTTT
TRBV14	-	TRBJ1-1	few	CASSQLQTTEAFF	TGTGCCAGCAGCCAATTACAAACAACTGAAGCTTTCTTT
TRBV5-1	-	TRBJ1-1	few	CASTGNTEAFF	TGCGCCAGCACAGGCAACACTGAAGCTTTCTTT
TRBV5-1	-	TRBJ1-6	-	CASSLGATGNSPLHF	TGCGCCAGCAGCTTGGGGGCAACAGGTAATTCACCCCTCCACTTT
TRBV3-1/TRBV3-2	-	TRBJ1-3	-	CASSQETGYSGNTIYF	TGTGCCAGCAGCCAGGAAACAGGGTACTCTGGAAACACCATATATTTT
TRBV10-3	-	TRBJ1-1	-	CAITPGMNTEAFF	TGTGCCATCACCCCGGGGATGAACACTGAAGCTTTCTTT
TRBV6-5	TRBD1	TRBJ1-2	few	CASRQTGTAGYTF	TGTGCCAGCAGACAGACAGGGACTGCGGGCTACACCTTC
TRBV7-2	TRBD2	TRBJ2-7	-	CASSLGASGGTSSYEQYF	TGTGCCAGCAGCTTAGGGGCTAGCGGGGGGACTAGCTCCTACGAGCAGTACTTC
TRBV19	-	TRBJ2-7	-	CASSIGGSSSGSYEQYF	TGTGCCAGTAGTATCGGAGGGTCCAGTTCCGGCTCCTACGAGCAGTACTTC
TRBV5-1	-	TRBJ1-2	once	CASSLMEGRDYGYTF	TGCGCCAGCAGCTTGATGGAGGGGAGGGACTATGGCTACACCTTC
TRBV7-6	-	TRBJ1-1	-	CASSLVGTSDTEAFF	TGTGCCAGCAGCTTGGTCGGGACATCTGACACTGAAGCTTTCTTT
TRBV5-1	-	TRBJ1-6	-	CASSWSGSYNSPLHF	TGCGCCAGCAGCTGGTCGGGGAGCTATAATTCACCCCTCCACTTT
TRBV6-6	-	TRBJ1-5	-	CATRHPRGNQPQHF	TGTGCCACCAGGCACCCAAGGGGGAACCAGCCCCAGCATTTT
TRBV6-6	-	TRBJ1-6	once	CASSLGLRGRQDNSPLHF	TGTGCCAGCAGTCTGGGCCTCAGGGGTCGACAAGATAATTCACCCCTCCACTTT
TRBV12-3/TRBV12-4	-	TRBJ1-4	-	CASSLSEKLFF	TGTGCCAGCAGTTTGAGTGAAAAACTGTTTTTT
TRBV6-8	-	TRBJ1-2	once	CASFRDYGYTF	TGTGCCAGCTTCCGAGACTATGGCTACACCTTC
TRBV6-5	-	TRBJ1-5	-	CASAYSGNQPQHF	TGTGCCAGCGCCTACTCAGGGAATCAGCCCCAGCATTTT
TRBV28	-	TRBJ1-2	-	CASSSRGGYTF	TGTGCCAGCAGTTCCAGGGGCGGCTACACCTTC
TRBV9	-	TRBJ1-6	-	CASREGGSNNSPLHF	TGTGCCAGCAGGGAGGGAGGGTCTAATAATTCACCCCTCCACTTT
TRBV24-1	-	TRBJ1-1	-	CATRKGDTEAFF	TGTGCCACCAGGAAAGGGGACACTGAAGCTTTCTTT
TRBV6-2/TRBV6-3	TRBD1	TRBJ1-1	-	CASSIQGVNTEAFF	TGTGCCAGCAGTATACAGGGGGTGAACACTGAAGCTTTCTTT
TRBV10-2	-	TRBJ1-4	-	CASSLTGTPNEKLFF	TGCGCCAGCAGCTTAACAGGGACGCCTAATGAAAAACTGTTTTTT
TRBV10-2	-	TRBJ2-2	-	CASSELRGELFF	TGCGCCAGCAGTGAGCTCCGGGGGGAGCTGTTTTTT
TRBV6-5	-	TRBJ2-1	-	CASSLGFGEQFF	TGTGCCAGCAGTCTAGGATTTGGAGAGCAGTTCTTC
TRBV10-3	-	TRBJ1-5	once	CATDPAEVSNQPQHF	TGTGCCACCGATCCAGCCGAGGTTAGCAATCAGCCCCAGCATTTT
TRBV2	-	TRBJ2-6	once	CASSEQGGGLLTF	TGTGCCAGCAGTGAGCAAGGGGGTGGCCTCCTGACTTTC
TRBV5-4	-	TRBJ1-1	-	CASSFHTAGHTEAFF	TGTGCCAGCAGCTTTCACACGGCGGGGCACACTGAAGCTTTCTTT
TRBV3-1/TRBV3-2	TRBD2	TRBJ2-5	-	CASSLGSGPQETQYF	TGTGCCAGCAGTCTTGGTAGCGGGCCGCAAGAGACCCAGTACTTC
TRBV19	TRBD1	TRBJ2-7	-	CASSVRQGTYEQYF	TGTGCCAGTAGTGTTCGACAGGGAACCTACGAGCAGTACTTC
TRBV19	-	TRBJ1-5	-	CASSSRGIWQPQHF	TGTGCCAGTAGTAGCCGGGGAATTTGGCAGCCCCAGCATTTT
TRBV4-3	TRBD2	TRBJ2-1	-	CASSLVLAGGRGEQFF	TGCGCCAGCAGCTTGGTCCTAGCGGGTGGCCGCGGTGAGCAATTCTTC
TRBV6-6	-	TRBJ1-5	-	CASSYGWAGQGQPQHF	TGTGCCAGCAGTTACGGTTGGGCAGGGCAAGGTCAGCCCCAGCATTTT
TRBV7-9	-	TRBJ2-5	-	CASSPQRRDTGQETQYF	TGTGCCAGCAGCCCTCAAAGACGGGACACGGGTCAAGAGACCCAGTACTTC
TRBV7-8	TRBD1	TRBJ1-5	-	CASSPRGPQPQHF	TGTGCCAGCAGCCCCAGGGGGCCTCAGCCCCAGCATTTT
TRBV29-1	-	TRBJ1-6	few	CSTRQSDNSPLHF	TGCAGCACGAGACAGTCAGATAATTCACCCCTCCACTTT
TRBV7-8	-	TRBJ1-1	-	CASSFLGFTEAFF	TGTGCCAGCAGCTTCCTTGGCTTTACTGAAGCTTTCTTT
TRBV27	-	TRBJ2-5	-	CASSSVPRETQYF	TGTGCCAGCAGTTCTGTGCCCAGGGAGACCCAGTACTTC
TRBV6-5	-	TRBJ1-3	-	CASRRGLGNTIYF	TGTGCCAGCAGAAGAGGGTTGGGAAACACCATATATTTT
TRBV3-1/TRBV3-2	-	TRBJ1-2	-	CAIPFLRRAGYNYGYTF	TGTGCCATCCCGTTCTTGCGCAGGGCAGGCTATAACTATGGCTACACCTTC
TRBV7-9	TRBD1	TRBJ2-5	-	CASSLVSLTGETQYF	TGTGCCAGCAGCTTAGTATCCCTGACAGGGGAGACCCAGTACTTC
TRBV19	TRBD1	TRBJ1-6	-	CASSRQGWNSPLHF	TGTGCCAGTAGTCGACAGGGGTGGAATTCACCCCTCCACTTT
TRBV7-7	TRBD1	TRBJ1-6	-	CASSLRDSPNSPLHF	TGTGCCAGCAGCTTGCGGGACAGCCCTAATTCACCCCTCCACTTT
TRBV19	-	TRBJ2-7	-	CASSPTGKYEQYF	TGTGCCAGTAGTCCAACAGGGAAATACGAGCAGTACTTC
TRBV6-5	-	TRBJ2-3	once	CASSYEGASTDTQYF	TGTGCCAGCAGTTATGAGGGTGCTAGCACAGATACGCAGTATTTT
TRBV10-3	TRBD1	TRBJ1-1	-	CAITGQGHTEAFF	TGTGCCATCACAGGACAGGGGCACACTGAAGCTTTCTTT
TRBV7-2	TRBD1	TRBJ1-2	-	CASSRVGQGLGYTF	TGTGCCAGCAGCCGTGTGGGACAGGGCTTGGGCTACACCTTC
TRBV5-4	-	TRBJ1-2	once	CASRPQGEGYTF	TGTGCCAGCAGGCCACAGGGAGAAGGCTACACCTTC
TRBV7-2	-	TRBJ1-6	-	CASSIIGGAPLHF	TGTGCCAGCAGCATCATCGGGGGTGCACCCCTCCACTTT
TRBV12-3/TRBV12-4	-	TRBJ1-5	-	CASSMEGNQPQHF	TGTGCCAGCAGCATGGAGGGGAATCAGCCCCAGCATTTT